The rows below give T cell receptor beta chains drawn from one sample of a study of blood T cell repertoires in COVID-19. Using immunoSEQ multiplex PCR, the repertoire was profiled, and TCRdb retains in-frame clones only, with some absent. The data show fewer than 350,000 clones, less than 90% seen once. Sequences were obtained from peripheral blood. The receptors were sampled from a woman in her 30s with COVID-19, enrolled during active disease. The CDR3 runs from the conserved cysteine through the conserved F or W. A D gene is named only where the DNA matches it firmly. Size tells how often a clone was seen (once, few, many) or the class of an expanded clone, and some rows leave it out.

clone size: NA
V gene: TRBV4-1
D gene: TRBD1
J gene: TRBJ2-1
CDR3 DNA: TGCGCCAGCAGCCGAGGGACAGGGTTTAGCAATGAGCAGTTCTTC
CDR3 protein: CASSRGTGFSNEQFF

clone size: few
V gene: TRBV7-9
D gene: NA
J gene: TRBJ2-7
CDR3 DNA: TGTGCCAGCGCGGGCTACGAGCAGTACTTC
CDR3 protein: CASAGYEQYF

clone size: NA
V gene: TRBV19
D gene: TRBD1
J gene: TRBJ1-6
CDR3 DNA: TGTGCCAGTAGTATAGCTCGACAGGGGGGATCACCCCTCCACTTT
CDR3 protein: CASSIARQGGSPLHF

clone size: NA
V gene: TRBV18
D gene: TRBD1
J gene: TRBJ2-5
CDR3 DNA: TGTGCCACCCAGGGGGCCGGGACCCGGGAGACCCAGTACTTC
CDR3 protein: CATQGAGTRETQYF

clone size: NA
V gene: TRBV7-2
D gene: NA
J gene: TRBJ2-7
CDR3 DNA: TGTGCCAGCAGCCTGGTGATAGGGGGCTCCTACGAGCAGTACTTC
CDR3 protein: CASSLVIGGSYEQYF

clone size: NA
V gene: TRBV7-2
D gene: TRBD1
J gene: TRBJ1-6
CDR3 DNA: TGTGCCAGCAGCCTCGGACAGGGGGTCGAACCCCTCCACTTT
CDR3 protein: CASSLGQGVEPLHF

clone size: NA
V gene: TRBV7-2
D gene: TRBD2
J gene: TRBJ2-3
CDR3 DNA: TGTGCCAGCAGCCCTAGCGGGGTAACGACAGATACGCAGTATTTT
CDR3 protein: CASSPSGVTTDTQYF

clone size: NA
V gene: TRBV2
D gene: TRBD1
J gene: TRBJ1-4
CDR3 DNA: TGTGCCAGCAGTATTAGGGACAGGGGGAAAAAACTGTTTTTT
CDR3 protein: CASSIRDRGKKLFF

clone size: few
V gene: TRBV5-1
D gene: NA
J gene: TRBJ1-3
CDR3 DNA: TGCGCCAGCCGATGGACATCGGGAAACACCATATATTTT
CDR3 protein: CASRWTSGNTIYF

clone size: NA
V gene: TRBV4-2
D gene: TRBD2
J gene: TRBJ2-3
CDR3 DNA: TGTGCCAGCAGCCAAGAGGCGAAAAGCGGGGGCCGAAGGGATACGCAGTATTTT
CDR3 protein: CASSQEAKSGGRRDTQYF

clone size: NA
V gene: TRBV5-1
D gene: TRBD1
J gene: TRBJ1-6
CDR3 DNA: TGCGCCAGCAGCTTGGACAGGGGGAATTCACCCCTCCACTTT
CDR3 protein: CASSLDRGNSPLHF

clone size: NA
V gene: TRBV6-4
D gene: TRBD1
J gene: TRBJ1-6
CDR3 DNA: TGTGCCAGCAGTGAACTACAGGGGTCACCCCTCCACTTT
CDR3 protein: CASSELQGSPLHF

clone size: NA
V gene: TRBV14
D gene: NA
J gene: TRBJ2-5
CDR3 DNA: TGTGCCAGCAGCCAACAGGGCAGGGCGACCCAGTACTTC
CDR3 protein: CASSQQGRATQYF

clone size: few
V gene: TRBV5-1
D gene: NA
J gene: TRBJ2-2
CDR3 DNA: TGCGCCAGCAGCTCCGGGACTGCCACCGGGGAGCTGTTTTTT
CDR3 protein: CASSSGTATGELFF

clone size: NA
V gene: TRBV3-1/TRBV3-2
D gene: TRBD2
J gene: TRBJ2-7
CDR3 DNA: TGTGCCAGCCGGGGGGGACGCTACGAGCAGTACTTC
CDR3 protein: CASRGGRYEQYF

clone size: NA
V gene: TRBV7-2
D gene: NA
J gene: TRBJ1-3
CDR3 DNA: TGTGCCAGCAGCAAAACGGGGGGCTCTGGAAACACCATATATTTT
CDR3 protein: CASSKTGGSGNTIYF

clone size: once
V gene: TRBV4-1
D gene: TRBD1
J gene: TRBJ1-4
CDR3 DNA: TGCGCCAGCAGAAAGGGACAGGGGGTTGGAAAACTGTTTTTT
CDR3 protein: CASRKGQGVGKLFF

clone size: NA
V gene: TRBV3-1/TRBV3-2
D gene: NA
J gene: TRBJ2-7
CDR3 DNA: TGTGCCAGCAGCTCCCCTGGACTATCGACCTACGAGCAGTACTTC
CDR3 protein: CASSSPGLSTYEQYF

clone size: NA
V gene: TRBV5-6
D gene: NA
J gene: TRBJ2-5
CDR3 DNA: TGTGCCAGCAGCTTGGGGCGAAGGGGAGGAGAGACCCAGTACTTC
CDR3 protein: CASSLGRRGGETQYF

clone size: NA
V gene: TRBV5-1
D gene: NA
J gene: TRBJ2-5
CDR3 DNA: TGCGCCAGCAGCTTAAGGGACAATGGAGAGACCCAGTACTTC
CDR3 protein: CASSLRDNGETQYF

clone size: NA
V gene: TRBV5-1
D gene: TRBD2
J gene: TRBJ2-1
CDR3 DNA: TGCGCCAGCAGCTCCCGTCCCGGGACTAGCGGGGGGGAGTTCAATGAGCAGTTCTTC
CDR3 protein: CASSSRPGTSGGEFNEQFF

clone size: once
V gene: TRBV18
D gene: NA
J gene: TRBJ2-1
CDR3 DNA: TGTGCCAGCTCACCGTCCGTCGGCAGGGCAAAGGCGCAGTTCTTC
CDR3 protein: CASSPSVGRAKAQFF

clone size: NA
V gene: TRBV6-2/TRBV6-3
D gene: NA
J gene: TRBJ1-5
CDR3 DNA: TGTGCCAGCAGTTACCGCGGGGCCTACTACAATCAGCCCCAGCATTTT
CDR3 protein: CASSYRGAYYNQPQHF

clone size: NA
V gene: TRBV6-2/TRBV6-3
D gene: TRBD2
J gene: TRBJ2-1
CDR3 DNA: TGTGCCAGCAGTTACGTCCTAGCGGGGGGAGGAGAGCAGTTCTTC
CDR3 protein: CASSYVLAGGGEQFF

clone size: once
V gene: TRBV12-2
D gene: NA
J gene: TRBJ2-2
CDR3 DNA: TGTGCAAGTCGCCCCGTAAGCACGAACACCGGGGAGCTGTTTTTT
CDR3 protein: CASRPVSTNTGELFF

clone size: NA
V gene: TRBV19
D gene: NA
J gene: TRBJ1-3
CDR3 DNA: TGTGCCAGTAAGGTCGGACAGACTGGAAACACCATATATTTT
CDR3 protein: CASKVGQTGNTIYF

clone size: NA
V gene: TRBV9
D gene: TRBD2
J gene: TRBJ2-5
CDR3 DNA: TGTGCCAGCAGCGTAGCTCAGCGGGGGGGCCAAGAGACCCAGTACTTC
CDR3 protein: CASSVAQRGGQETQYF

clone size: NA
V gene: TRBV5-6
D gene: NA
J gene: TRBJ2-5
CDR3 DNA: TGTGCCAGCAGCTTGGCGACACCACAAGAGACCCAGTACTTC
CDR3 protein: CASSLATPQETQYF

clone size: NA
V gene: TRBV2
D gene: NA
J gene: TRBJ1-2
CDR3 DNA: TGTGCCAGTATACCCCACAGGAGCAGTTCCCTTTACTATGGCTACACCTTC
CDR3 protein: CASIPHRSSSLYYGYTF